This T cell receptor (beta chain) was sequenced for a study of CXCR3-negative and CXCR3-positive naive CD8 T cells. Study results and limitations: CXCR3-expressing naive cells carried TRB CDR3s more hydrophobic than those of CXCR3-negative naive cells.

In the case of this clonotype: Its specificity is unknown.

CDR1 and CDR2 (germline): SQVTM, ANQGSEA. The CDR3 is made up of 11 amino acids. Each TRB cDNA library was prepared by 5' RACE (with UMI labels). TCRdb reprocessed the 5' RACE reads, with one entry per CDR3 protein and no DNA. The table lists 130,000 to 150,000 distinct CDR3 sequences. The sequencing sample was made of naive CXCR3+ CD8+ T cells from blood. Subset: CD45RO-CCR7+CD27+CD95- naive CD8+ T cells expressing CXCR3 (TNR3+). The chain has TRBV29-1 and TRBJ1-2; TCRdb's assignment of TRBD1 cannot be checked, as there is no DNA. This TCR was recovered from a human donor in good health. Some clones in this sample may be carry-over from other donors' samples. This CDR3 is CSVFGGNGYTF.